These 8 T cell receptor beta chains were sequenced from one sample in a study of T cell responses to AZD1222 COVID-19 vaccine. Using immunoSEQ multiplex PCR, the repertoire was profiled, and TCRdb retains in-frame clones only, with some absent. The data hold 250,000 to 300,000 clones, with almost 95% observed a single time. This specimen consisted of peripheral blood, obtained 28 days after the second AZD1222 dose. The receptors originated from an adult who received the AZD1222 COVID-19 vaccine.

This chain uses TRBV2 with TRBJ2-5, with D maybe TRBD2 (6 bases). The ends were cut back, 6 bases at V and 4 bases at J, with 15 bases in the middle. Germline V gene lookup returns CDR1 SNHLY and CDR2 FYNNEI. The CDR3 has 14 residues. DNA of the CDR3: TGTGCCAGCAGCAAGGGGCTCGGGGGAGAGACCCAGTACTTC. It codes for CASSKGLGGETQYF. Full variable domain (remainder filled in from reference TRBV2 and TRBJ2-5): EPEVTQTPSHQVTQMGQEVILRCVPISNHLYFYWYRQILGQKVEFLVSFYNNEISEKSEIFDDQFSVERPDGSNFTLKIRSTKLEDSAMYFCASSKGLGGETQYFGPGTRLLVL.

This clone was observed a single time. The chain uses TRBV4-1 and TRBJ1-1, with TRBD1 identical over 7 bases. V lost 4 bases, J lost 3 bases, and 17 bases stayed unmatched. The CDR3 loop spans 18 amino acids. Germline CDR1 and CDR2: MGHRA and YSYEKL. Here the CDR3 reads CASSPSGSTGREYTEAFF. The CDR3 coding sequence is TGCGCCAGCAGCCCCAGCGGGTCGACAGGGAGGGAGTACACTGAAGCTTTCTTT.

The V gene is TRBV4-1, the J gene TRBJ1-5; 12 bases are shared with TRBD1. Germline V gene data show CDR1 as MGHRA and CDR2 as YSYEKL. CDR3 length: 17 amino acids. The junction had 12 bases not matched to a gene; V was cut back by 6 bases and J by 6 bases. The CDR3 DNA reads as TGCGCCAGCAGACCTTCCCCGGGACAGGGGGCTTTTCAGCCCCAGCATTTT. Its protein product is CASRPSPGQGAFQPQHF.

The chain couples TRBV9 to TRBJ1-3; 9 nucleotides agree with TRBD1. This CDR3 has 16 residues. V shed 4 bases and J 4 bases; nucleotides not matched to a gene: 9. From germline, CDR1 is SGDLS and CDR2 YYNGEE. CDR3 residues: CASSSRGDRAGNTIYF. CDR3 in DNA: TGTGCCAGCAGCTCCAGGGGGGACAGGGCCGGAAACACCATATATTTT.

This chain connects TRBV3-1 (or the pseudogene TRBV3-2) to TRBJ1-5; 9 positions agree with TRBD1. Per the germline V gene, CDR1 is LGHDT and CDR2 is YNNKEL (reference sequence). This CDR3 is built from 15 residues. V lost 3 bases, J lost 5 bases, and 5 bases stayed unmatched. CDR3 region: CASSHRGQGHQPQHF. The CDR3 DNA is TGTGCCAGCAGCCATCGAGGACAGGGGCATCAGCCCCAGCATTTT.

The chain couples TRBV6-5 to TRBJ1-2; no firm D call. The CDR3 runs to 12 residues. Germline assignment: CDR1 MNHEY and CDR2 SVGAGI. Trimming stripped 10 bases from V and 6 bases from J, with 15 bases between. CDR3 in amino acids: CATTGWGDGYTF. In DNA, the CDR3 is TGTGCCACCACTGGATGGGGTGATGGCTACACCTTC.

This clone showed up just once. The gene calls are TRBV5-6 and TRBJ2-2, with D possibly being TRBD2 (6 bases). This CDR3 region has 14 residues. Per germline, CDR1 SGHDT and CDR2 YYEEEE. V was cut by 4 bases and J by 4 bases, with 11 bases left in between. CDR3 DNA sequence: TGTGCCAGCAGCATGCCCGGGGGCACCGGGGAGCTGTTTTTT. Translated: CASSMPGGTGELFF. Using reference TRBV5-6 and TRBJ2-2 for the parts outside the CDR3, the full variable domain is DAGVTQSPTHLIKTRGQQVTLRCSPKSGHDTVSWYQQALGQGPQFIFQYYEEEERQRGNFPDRFSGHQFPNYSSELNVNALLLGDSALYLCASSMPGGTGELFFGEGSRLTVL.

On this clone: An end of the junction differs from the germline gene, which may be a read error. CDR3 DNA sequence: TGTGCCAGCAGCCCTCGACCCCGGGAGGTTTTT. This translates into CASSPRPREVF. This chain joins TRBV5-4 and TRBJ1-4; D remains unclear. The CDR3 totals 11 residues. From germline, CDR1 is SGHNT and CDR2 YYREEE (reference sequence).